The present entry profiles one T cell receptor (beta chain) with its context. These data are taken from a study of blood T cell repertoires in COVID-19. Assay: immunoSEQ multiplex PCR; the TCRdb copy retains only in-frame clones and omits some. The profile shows a few hundred thousand clones, roughly 80% of them singletons. Participants spanned ages about 18 to 95 years and resided in roughly 26 US areas. Cohorts were determined from participant-reported clinical history. The V end was cut by 7 bases, the J end by 3 bases, with 9 bases between. Germline CDR1 is WSHSY and CDR2 is SAAADI. The CDR3 has 12 residues.

The clonotype comes from a woman in her thirties or forties with acute COVID-19. What was sequenced was PBMCs or T cells enriched from blood (not recorded which). V and J are TRBV10-2 and TRBJ1-2, with no clear D. As DNA, the CDR3 is TGCGCCAGCAATGGGGAGGACTATGGCTACACCTTC. Protein product: CASNGEDYGYTF.